A single T cell receptor beta chain is shown here with its context. Its antigen is unknown. This record belongs to a study of CD8 T cells in ankylosing spondylitis. This CDR3 region has 15 residues. Trimming removed 4 bases at V and 4 bases at J, with 15 bases between. CDR1 is SGHKS, CDR2 YYEKEE, per germline (reference sequence). A quantitative 5'-RACE method, one with molecular barcodes, was used to make TCR beta libraries. TCRdb reprocessed the 5' RACE reads with MiXCR, giving one entry per CDR3 protein. The sample has around 440,000 distinct CDR3 sequences, about 15% seen once. Study results and caveats: Reportedly, matched ankylosing spondylitis synovial fluid was significantly enriched for disease-linked clones. A CD8+ phenotype characterized the disease-linked clones, which were relatively rare in peripheral blood. A motif in TCR beta, a set of eight highly homologous variants, appeared characteristic of ankylosing spondylitis blood.

The V gene is TRBV5-5, the J gene TRBJ1-5, with D tentatively TRBD1 (6 bases). Specimen: blood, either unsorted or a sorted T cell fraction (not recorded which). This receptor was taken from a male donor with ankylosing spondylitis. CDR3: CASSPGSGVNQPQHF. The CDR3 DNA reads as TGTGCCAGCAGCCCAGGATCAGGGGTAAATCAGCCCCAGCATTTT.